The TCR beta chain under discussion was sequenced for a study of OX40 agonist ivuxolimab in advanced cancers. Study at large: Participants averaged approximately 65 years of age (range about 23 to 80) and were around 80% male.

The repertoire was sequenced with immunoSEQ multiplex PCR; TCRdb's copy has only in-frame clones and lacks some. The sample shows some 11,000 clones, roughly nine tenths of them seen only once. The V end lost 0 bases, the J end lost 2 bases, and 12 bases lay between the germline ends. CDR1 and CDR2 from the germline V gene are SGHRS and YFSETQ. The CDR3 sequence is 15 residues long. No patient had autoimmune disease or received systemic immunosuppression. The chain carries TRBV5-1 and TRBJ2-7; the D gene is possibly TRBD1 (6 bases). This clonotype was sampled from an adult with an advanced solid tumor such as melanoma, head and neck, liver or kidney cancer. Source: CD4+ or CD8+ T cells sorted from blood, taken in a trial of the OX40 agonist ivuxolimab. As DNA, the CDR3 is TGCGCCAGCAGCTTGGTGCTCGAGGGGGCCTACGAGCAGTACTTC. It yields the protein CASSLVLEGAYEQYF.